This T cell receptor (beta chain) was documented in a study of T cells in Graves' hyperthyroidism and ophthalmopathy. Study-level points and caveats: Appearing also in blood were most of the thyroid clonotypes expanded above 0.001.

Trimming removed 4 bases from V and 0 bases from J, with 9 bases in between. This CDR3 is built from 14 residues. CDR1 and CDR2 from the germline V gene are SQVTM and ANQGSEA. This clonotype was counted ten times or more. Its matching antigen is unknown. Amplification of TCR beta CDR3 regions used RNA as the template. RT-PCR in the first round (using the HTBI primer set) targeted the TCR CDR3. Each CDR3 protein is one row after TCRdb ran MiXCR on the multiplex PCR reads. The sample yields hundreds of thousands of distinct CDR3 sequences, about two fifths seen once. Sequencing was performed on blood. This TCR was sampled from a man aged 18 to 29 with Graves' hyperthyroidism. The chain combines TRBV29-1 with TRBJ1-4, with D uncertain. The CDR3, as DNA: TGCAGCGTTGTGTCAGAAACAACTAATGAAAAACTGTTTTTT. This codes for CSVVSETTNEKLFF.